This is a list of T cell receptor beta chains from one sample in a study of response to subunit inactivated influenza vaccine. TCRdb passed the RT-PCR reads through MiXCR, listing each CDR3 protein once. The data contain around 300,000 distinct CDR3 sequences, roughly 20% of them singletons. The material was PBMCs from blood, obtained roughly 20 months after vaccination. Source of these receptors: a man between 45 and 75 years old who received an inactivated influenza vaccine. Each CDR3 is given with its conserved first and last residue. The D gene is left open where the match is weak. Clone size is stated in some rows and not others, as once, few, many or a class when expanded.

D	V	J	size	DNA	CDR3
NA	TRBV21-1	TRBJ1-2	NA	TGTGCCAGCGGTTGGGACAGTAACTATGGCTACACCTTC	CASGWDSNYGYTF
TRBD1	TRBV29-1	TRBJ1-2	many	TGCAGCGTTGAGAGGGGGCGCGGCTATGGCTACACCTTC	CSVERGRGYGYTF
NA	TRBV2	TRBJ1-6	few	TGTGCCACAGCCACAGATAATTCACCCCTCCACTTT	CATATDNSPLHF
NA	TRBV4-3	TRBJ1-1	once	TGCGCCAGCAGCGGGAGCGCCAGGGATACTTTCTTT	CASSGSARDTFF
TRBD1	TRBV28	TRBJ1-2	many	TGTGCCAGCAGTTTATTGGGACAGGAGAACTATGGCTACACCTTC	CASSLLGQENYGYTF
NA	TRBV5-1	TRBJ1-4	NA	TGCGCCAGCAGTTTGGGAGTTGCAACTAATGAAAAACTGTTTTTT	CASSLGVATNEKLFF
NA	TRBV14	TRBJ1-6	NA	TGTGCCAGCAGCCATGGCCACACATATAATTCACCCCTCCACTTT	CASSHGHTYNSPLHF
NA	TRBV3-1	TRBJ2-7	NA	TGTGCCAGCAGCCAAGGGGACACAACCTACGAGCAGTACTTC	CASSQGDTTYEQYF
NA	TRBV10-3	TRBJ1-4	many	TGTGCCATCAGGGGACCCACTCAACTGTTTTTT	CAIRGPTQLFF
NA	TRBV21-1	TRBJ2-7	NA	TGTGCCAGCAGCAAAGGGGGCACCTACGAGCAGTACTTC	CASSKGGTYEQYF
NA	TRBV5-6	TRBJ1-1	NA	TGTGCCAGCAGCTTGGAGAGGGGCGCGTTTGGGAACACTGAAGCTTTCTTT	CASSLERGAFGNTEAFF
TRBD1	TRBV3-1	TRBJ1-2	NA	TGTGCCAGCAGCCCGCCCTCCGGGACAGGGAAGTATGGCTACACCTTC	CASSPPSGTGKYGYTF
TRBD1	TRBV25-1	TRBJ1-2	few	TGTGCCAGCAGTGAAATCGGAAATACAGGGGACCACTATGGCTACACCTTC	CASSEIGNTGDHYGYTF
NA	TRBV6-6	TRBJ1-2	NA	TGTGCCAGCAGTTACGAGGGTCGCTATGGCTACACCTTC	CASSYEGRYGYTF
NA	TRBV29-1	TRBJ2-5	NA	TGCAGCGTTCAGCCTGGCGAGACCCAGTACTTC	CSVQPGETQYF
TRBD1	TRBV11-3	TRBJ1-1	NA	TGTGCCAGCAGCCCCTCAGGGGGGATGAACACTGAAGCTTTCTTT	CASSPSGGMNTEAFF
NA	TRBV19	TRBJ1-5	few	TGTGCCAGTAGTATAGTTGGCAGCCAACAGCCCCAGCATTTT	CASSIVGSQQPQHF
NA	TRBV20-1	TRBJ2-7	NA	TGCAGTGCTAGAGATGGGGCCAGGGAGTGGCGGCACCGCAACTCCTACGAGCAGTACTTC	CSARDGAREWRHRNSYEQYF
NA	TRBV12-3/TRBV12-4	TRBJ1-5	many	TGTGCCAGCAGTACTAAGTTTCGCAATCAGCCCCAGCATTTT	CASSTKFRNQPQHF
NA	TRBV21-1	TRBJ1-4	few	TGTGCCAGCAGCAAAGGCCCGGCGGAAAGTAATGAAAAACTGTTTTTT	CASSKGPAESNEKLFF
TRBD2	TRBV14	TRBJ2-1	NA	TGTGCCAGCAGCCAAGAATCTAGCGGTTTGCTTGAGCAGTTCTTC	CASSQESSGLLEQFF
NA	TRBV18	TRBJ2-7	NA	TGTGCCAGCTCACCACCAGCCGGGGGCATGGGTGAGCAGTACTTC	CASSPPAGGMGEQYF
NA	TRBV15	TRBJ2-1	few	TGTGCCACCAGCAGGGAGCTACGCGGGGCCGGTGGGCAGTTCTTC	CATSRELRGAGGQFF
NA	TRBV14	TRBJ1-1	NA	TGTGCCAGCAGCCAATCTCTGGAAGCTTTCTTT	CASSQSLEAFF
NA	TRBV24-1	TRBJ1-5	few	TGTGCCACCAGTGCCGGAGGCCAGCCCCAGCATTTT	CATSAGGQPQHF
NA	TRBV10-3	TRBJ2-3	few	TGTGCCACCCAAGGGAACACAGATACGCAGTATTTT	CATQGNTDTQYF
TRBD2	TRBV6-2/TRBV6-3	TRBJ2-1	NA	TGTGCCAGCAGCACACTAGCGGGAATAGTGAATGAGCAGTTCTTC	CASSTLAGIVNEQFF
NA	TRBV20-1	TRBJ2-3	NA	TGCAGTGCTAGAGGTGATGATACGCAGTATTTT	CSARGDDTQYF
NA	TRBV30	TRBJ2-3	NA	TGTGCCCGCTCAGTTAGCACAGATACGCAGTATTTT	CARSVSTDTQYF
TRBD2	TRBV6-6	TRBJ2-7	NA	TGTGCCAGCAGCGGGGACCGGACTAGCGAGCAGTACTTC	CASSGDRTSEQYF
NA	TRBV20-1	TRBJ1-1	NA	TGCAGTGCCCAGGCGGCGCGGAACACTGAAGCTTTCTTT	CSAQAARNTEAFF
NA	TRBV7-2	TRBJ1-4	many	TGTGCCAGCAGCCGTATTGCAACTAATGAAAAACTGTTTTTT	CASSRIATNEKLFF
NA	TRBV28	TRBJ1-1	NA	TGTGCCAGCCGTTTTTACACTGAAGCTTTCTTT	CASRFYTEAFF
NA	TRBV20-1	TRBJ1-5	many	TGCAGTGCTACCACAGGGACCTCCAGCAATCAGCCCCAGCATTTT	CSATTGTSSNQPQHF
NA	TRBV7-9	TRBJ2-5	few	TGTGCCAGCAGCTTATTTAGGGACTTCCAAGAGACCCAGTACTTC	CASSLFRDFQETQYF
NA	TRBV28	TRBJ2-1	NA	TGTGCCAGCAGTTTCCGGCCAAACAATGAGCAGTTCTTC	CASSFRPNNEQFF
TRBD1	TRBV9	TRBJ2-7	NA	TGTGCCAGCAGCGTGTCCACAGGGGGCTCCTACGAGCAGTACTTC	CASSVSTGGSYEQYF
NA	TRBV27	TRBJ1-2	NA	TGTGCCAGCAGTTTAACGAGGGGGGGTTTAGTCTACACCTTC	CASSLTRGGLVYTF
NA	TRBV9	TRBJ1-1	few	TGTGCCAGCAGCGTAGGGGGAGGGGTCGGCACTGAAGCTTTCTTT	CASSVGGGVGTEAFF
NA	TRBV29-1	TRBJ1-2	many	TGCAGCGTTGATCAAGGGGTAAACTATGGCTACACCTTC	CSVDQGVNYGYTF
NA	TRBV29-1	TRBJ2-7	NA	TGCAGCGTCGCACAGGGTTTCTACGAGCAGTACTTC	CSVAQGFYEQYF
NA	TRBV6-1	TRBJ2-7	NA	TGTGCCAGCAGTGAAGTGAGTCCTTCCTACGAGCAGTACTTC	CASSEVSPSYEQYF